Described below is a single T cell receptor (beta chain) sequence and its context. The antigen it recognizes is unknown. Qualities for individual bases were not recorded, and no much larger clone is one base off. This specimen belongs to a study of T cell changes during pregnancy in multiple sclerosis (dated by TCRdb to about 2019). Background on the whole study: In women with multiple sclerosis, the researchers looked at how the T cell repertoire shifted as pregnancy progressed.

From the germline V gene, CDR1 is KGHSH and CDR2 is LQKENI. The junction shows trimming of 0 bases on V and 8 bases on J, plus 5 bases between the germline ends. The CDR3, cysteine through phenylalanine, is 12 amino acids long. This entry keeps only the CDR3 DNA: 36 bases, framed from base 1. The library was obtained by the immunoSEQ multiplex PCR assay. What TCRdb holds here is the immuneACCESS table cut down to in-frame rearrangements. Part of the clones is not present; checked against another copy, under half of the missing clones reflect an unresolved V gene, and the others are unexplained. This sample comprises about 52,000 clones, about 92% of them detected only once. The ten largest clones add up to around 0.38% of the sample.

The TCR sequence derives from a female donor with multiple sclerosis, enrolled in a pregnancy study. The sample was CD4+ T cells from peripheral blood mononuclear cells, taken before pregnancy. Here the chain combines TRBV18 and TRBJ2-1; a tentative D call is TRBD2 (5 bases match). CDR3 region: CASSPPGDEQFF. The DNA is TGTGCCAGCTCACCACCCGGGGATGAGCAGTTCTTC.